Listed below are T cell receptor beta chains from one sample, sequenced in a study of siplizumab effects on memory and regulatory T cells. These receptors have no identified antigens. Profiled with immunoSEQ multiplex PCR; TCRdb holds only in-frame clones, not every one. This sample has 15,000 to 20,000 clones, with around 40% found just once. The sample was CFSE-low (dividing) CD4+ T cells sorted from an allogeneic mixed lymphocyte reaction. The origin of the receptors is a human donor in good health; the cells came from an allogeneic mixed lymphocyte reaction. Some clones in this sample may be carry-over from other donors' samples. Both conserved end residues are part of each CDR3. D genes are given only for firm matches. Clone sizes are given selectively: once, few, many, or a class where the clone is expanded.

V gene: TRBV6-1
clone size: few
J gene: TRBJ1-2
D gene: .
CDR3 DNA: TGTGCCAGCAGTCGCACGACAGGTTCTAACTATGGCTACACCTTC
CDR3 protein: CASSRTTGSNYGYTF

V gene: TRBV10-2
clone size: few
J gene: TRBJ2-7
D gene: TRBD2
CDR3 DNA: TGCGCCAGCAGACCAGTCCTAGCGGGAGGGCCCTACGAGCAGTACTTC
CDR3 protein: CASRPVLAGGPYEQYF

V gene: TRBV6-6
clone size: .
J gene: TRBJ1-1
D gene: .
CDR3 DNA: TGTGCCAGCAGCTCACGAGCGGGGACTGAAGCTTTCTTT
CDR3 protein: CASSSRAGTEAFF

V gene: TRBV7-9
clone size: .
J gene: TRBJ2-5
D gene: .
CDR3 DNA: TGTGCCAGCAGCTTGGGCAGCCTGTACCAAGAGACCCAGTACTTC
CDR3 protein: CASSLGSLYQETQYF

V gene: TRBV4-2
clone size: .
J gene: TRBJ1-2
D gene: .
CDR3 DNA: TGTGCCAGCAGCCAAGAGTCCCATGTCGTGGGCTATGGCTACACCTTC
CDR3 protein: CASSQESHVVGYGYTF

V gene: TRBV9
clone size: few
J gene: TRBJ2-4
D gene: .
CDR3 DNA: TGTGCCAGCAGCGTCGATTTGGCGGGCCAGCCGAACAAAAACATTCAGTACTTC
CDR3 protein: CASSVDLAGQPNKNIQYF

V gene: TRBV6-5
clone size: .
J gene: TRBJ2-7
D gene: .
CDR3 DNA: TGTGCCAGCAGTTACAATCGGGGTAGGGCAAACATCGAGCAGTACTTC
CDR3 protein: CASSYNRGRANIEQYF

V gene: TRBV20-1
clone size: few
J gene: TRBJ1-2
D gene: .
CDR3 DNA: TGCAGTGCTAGGGAGAGGGCACACTACACCTTC
CDR3 protein: CSARERAHYTF

V gene: TRBV2
clone size: many
J gene: TRBJ2-7
D gene: TRBD1
CDR3 DNA: TGTGCCAGCTCAGGCAGGGGGCGATACGAGCAGTACTTC
CDR3 protein: CASSGRGRYEQYF

V gene: TRBV9
clone size: .
J gene: TRBJ1-3
D gene: .
CDR3 DNA: TGTGCCAGCAGCCCCACAGACGCTGGAAACACCATATATTTT
CDR3 protein: CASSPTDAGNTIYF

V gene: TRBV27
clone size: few
J gene: TRBJ2-3
D gene: TRBD1
CDR3 DNA: TGTGCCAGCAAACGACAGGGCCCAGATACGCAGTATTTT
CDR3 protein: CASKRQGPDTQYF

V gene: TRBV9
clone size: few
J gene: TRBJ2-2
D gene: .
CDR3 DNA: TGTGCCAGCAGCGTTGGGTTTACCGGGGAGCTGTTTTTT
CDR3 protein: CASSVGFTGELFF

V gene: TRBV5-6
clone size: .
J gene: TRBJ2-7
D gene: .
CDR3 DNA: TGTGCCAGCAGCTTCCTCAGGGGGGCCCCCATCTACGAGCAGTACTTC
CDR3 protein: CASSFLRGAPIYEQYF

V gene: TRBV5-8
clone size: .
J gene: TRBJ1-6
D gene: .
CDR3 DNA: TGTGCCAGCAGCCCCGATATCCCCCGCCTCCACTTT
CDR3 protein: CASSPDIPRLHF

V gene: TRBV7-9
clone size: .
J gene: TRBJ2-2
D gene: .
CDR3 DNA: TGTGCCAGCCATGGGGGAGTCCGGTCCGGGGAGCTGTTTTTT
CDR3 protein: CASHGGVRSGELFF

V gene: TRBV19
clone size: .
J gene: TRBJ1-2
D gene: TRBD1
CDR3 DNA: TGTGCCAGTAGGAAACAGGGGAGCGACTATGGCTACACCTTC
CDR3 protein: CASRKQGSDYGYTF

V gene: TRBV6-5
clone size: .
J gene: TRBJ1-2
D gene: TRBD1
CDR3 DNA: TGTGCCAGCAGTGTCGGCCCCGGGACAGGGAATGGCTACACCTTC
CDR3 protein: CASSVGPGTGNGYTF

V gene: TRBV6-5
clone size: .
J gene: TRBJ1-2
D gene: .
CDR3 DNA: TGTGCCATCAGTGAAGGATTGGGCGGCTATGGCTACACCTTC
CDR3 protein: CAISEGLGGYGYTF

V gene: TRBV6-1
clone size: .
J gene: TRBJ1-1
D gene: .
CDR3 DNA: TGTGCCAGCAGCGTCGTGGAGGGAGGGGAGTTAGCTTTCTTT
CDR3 protein: CASSVVEGGELAFF

V gene: TRBV6-1
clone size: .
J gene: TRBJ2-7
D gene: TRBD1
CDR3 DNA: TGTGCCAGCAGTGACACTTGGGGACAGCCGTCCTACGAGCAGTACTTC
CDR3 protein: CASSDTWGQPSYEQYF

V gene: TRBV7-9
clone size: .
J gene: TRBJ1-1
D gene: .
CDR3 DNA: TGTGCCAGCAGCTTGAGGGTCATTAACACTGAAGCTTTCTTT
CDR3 protein: CASSLRVINTEAFF

V gene: TRBV5-5
clone size: .
J gene: TRBJ2-7
D gene: .
CDR3 DNA: TGTGCCAGCAGCTTGAACCTCTACGAGCAGTACTTC
CDR3 protein: CASSLNLYEQYF

V gene: TRBV27
clone size: many
J gene: TRBJ1-4
D gene: .
CDR3 DNA: TGTGCCAGCAGTTTACAACTCGGGGCCGGCGACGAAAAACTGTTTTTT
CDR3 protein: CASSLQLGAGDEKLFF

V gene: TRBV15
clone size: .
J gene: TRBJ1-2
D gene: .
CDR3 DNA: TGTGCCACCAGCAGAGGGGGGGGCCTAAGGGGCTACACCTTC
CDR3 protein: CATSRGGGLRGYTF

V gene: TRBV19
clone size: .
J gene: TRBJ1-5
D gene: TRBD1
CDR3 DNA: TGTGCCAGTAGTTCGAGGACAGGGTCGCCCCAGCATTTT
CDR3 protein: CASSSRTGSPQHF

V gene: TRBV6-6
clone size: few
J gene: TRBJ2-1
D gene: .
CDR3 DNA: TGTGCCAGCAGGCCTACTAGAGACAATGAGCAGTTCTTC
CDR3 protein: CASRPTRDNEQFF

V gene: TRBV11-2
clone size: once
J gene: TRBJ1-2
D gene: .
CDR3 DNA: TGTGCCAGCAGCCTAAGTCGGTGGGAGGACGGCTCCCGTGGCTACACCTTC
CDR3 protein: CASSLSRWEDGSRGYTF

V gene: TRBV11-1
clone size: .
J gene: TRBJ2-7
D gene: .
CDR3 DNA: TGTGCCAGCAGCTCAAGCGCATGGGGCGAGCAGTACTTC
CDR3 protein: CASSSSAWGEQYF

V gene: TRBV5-1
clone size: .
J gene: TRBJ1-3
D gene: TRBD1
CDR3 DNA: TGCGCCAGCAGTTCCGACAGGGCCAACACCATATATTTT
CDR3 protein: CASSSDRANTIYF

V gene: TRBV1
clone size: .
J gene: TRBJ2-2
D gene: .
CDR3 DNA: TGCACCAGCAGTGAACACACGTTAGGAGGCGTCGACACCGGGGAGCTGTTTTTT
CDR3 protein: CTSSEHTLGGVDTGELFF

V gene: TRBV19
clone size: .
J gene: TRBJ1-2
D gene: TRBD1
CDR3 DNA: TGTGCCAGTAGTATGGGTTGGACAGGGGGGTCTAACTATGGCTACACCTTC
CDR3 protein: CASSMGWTGGSNYGYTF

V gene: TRBV6-5
clone size: .
J gene: TRBJ2-7
D gene: .
CDR3 DNA: TGTGCCAGCAGTCCCACCGGGACACTCTCCTACGAGCAGTACTTC
CDR3 protein: CASSPTGTLSYEQYF

V gene: TRBV2
clone size: few
J gene: TRBJ2-3
D gene: .
CDR3 DNA: TGTGCCAATGCGTTGACAGATACGCAGTATTTT
CDR3 protein: CANALTDTQYF

V gene: TRBV7-2
clone size: many
J gene: TRBJ2-1
D gene: .
CDR3 DNA: TGTGCCAGCAGCCTAATTCTAGCAGTCAATGAGCAGTTCTTC
CDR3 protein: CASSLILAVNEQFF

V gene: TRBV6-6
clone size: few
J gene: TRBJ1-1
D gene: .
CDR3 DNA: TGTGCCAGCAGTCCCCTGAGGGTTGCTGAAGCTTTCTTT
CDR3 protein: CASSPLRVAEAFF

V gene: TRBV7-2
clone size: medium-sized
J gene: TRBJ2-3
D gene: .
CDR3 DNA: TGTGCCAGCAGCTTACAGGACACATCCTCGCGGTATTTT
CDR3 protein: CASSLQDTSSRYF

V gene: TRBV7-9
clone size: few
J gene: TRBJ2-1
D gene: TRBD2
CDR3 DNA: TGTGCCAGCAGCCCCCGGTACATAGCGGGAGTTTACAATGAGCAGTTCTTC
CDR3 protein: CASSPRYIAGVYNEQFF

V gene: TRBV14
clone size: .
J gene: TRBJ1-1
D gene: .
CDR3 DNA: TGTGCCAGCAGGCCTCCCTGGGGGGGGAACACTGAAGCTTTCTTT
CDR3 protein: CASRPPWGGNTEAFF

V gene: TRBV21-1
clone size: .
J gene: TRBJ2-1
D gene: .
CDR3 DNA: TGTGCCAGCAGCAAAGTCATGGGGCCTAGGGACAATGAGCAGTTCTTC
CDR3 protein: CASSKVMGPRDNEQFF

V gene: TRBV6-5
clone size: .
J gene: TRBJ1-1
D gene: .
CDR3 DNA: TGTGCCAGCTCGGTGGGAAACACTGAAGCTTTCTTT
CDR3 protein: CASSVGNTEAFF

V gene: TRBV10-3
clone size: .
J gene: TRBJ2-4
D gene: TRBD2
CDR3 DNA: TGTGCCATCAGTGACCTAGCGGGAGGGCGAGGTGGCAAAAACATTCAGTACTTC
CDR3 protein: CAISDLAGGRGGKNIQYF

V gene: TRBV6-1
clone size: .
J gene: TRBJ1-1
D gene: .
CDR3 DNA: TGTGCCAGCAGTGAAGTTGGAAACACTGAAGCTTTCTTT
CDR3 protein: CASSEVGNTEAFF

V gene: TRBV27
clone size: .
J gene: TRBJ2-7
D gene: TRBD2
CDR3 DNA: TGTGCCAGCAGTTTAGGCGGGAGAACCTACGAGCAGTACTTC
CDR3 protein: CASSLGGRTYEQYF

V gene: TRBV18
clone size: medium-sized
J gene: TRBJ1-4
D gene: .
CDR3 DNA: TGTGCCAGCTCAAGGACAAGAAATGAAAAACTGTTTTTT
CDR3 protein: CASSRTRNEKLFF

V gene: TRBV6-5
clone size: .
J gene: TRBJ2-7
D gene: .
CDR3 DNA: TGTGCCAGCAACCCCGGGGCGGGTATCGGCGAGCAGTACTTC
CDR3 protein: CASNPGAGIGEQYF

V gene: TRBV7-3
clone size: few
J gene: TRBJ2-1
D gene: .
CDR3 DNA: TGTGCCAGCAGCTCGGGACTTTCGCATGAGCAGTTCTTC
CDR3 protein: CASSSGLSHEQFF

V gene: TRBV19
clone size: few
J gene: TRBJ2-7
D gene: .
CDR3 DNA: TGTGCCAGTAGTTCATGGACAGAGCAGTACTTC
CDR3 protein: CASSSWTEQYF

V gene: TRBV27
clone size: .
J gene: TRBJ1-5
D gene: .
CDR3 DNA: TGTGCCAGCAGTTTATCCGTCAATCGTGGTCAGCCCCAGCATTTT
CDR3 protein: CASSLSVNRGQPQHF

V gene: TRBV27
clone size: .
J gene: TRBJ2-7
D gene: TRBD2
CDR3 DNA: TGTGCCAGCAGTTCAGCGGGAGTCACGGTTTACGAGCAGTACTTC
CDR3 protein: CASSSAGVTVYEQYF

V gene: TRBV18
clone size: few
J gene: TRBJ2-7
D gene: TRBD1
CDR3 DNA: TGTGCCAGCTCACGGAGGACAGGGGACTCCTACGAGCAGTACTTC
CDR3 protein: CASSRRTGDSYEQYF

V gene: TRBV4-1
clone size: medium-sized
J gene: TRBJ2-1
D gene: TRBD2
CDR3 DNA: TGCGCCAGCAGCCAACCGCTGCGCGGGAGGTCAAACAATGAGCAGTTCTTC
CDR3 protein: CASSQPLRGRSNNEQFF

V gene: TRBV5-1
clone size: .
J gene: TRBJ2-5
D gene: .
CDR3 DNA: TGCGCCAGCAGCTTGGGCCAGGGTTCAGTTGCAGGGACCCAGTACTTC
CDR3 protein: CASSLGQGSVAGTQYF

V gene: TRBV6-5
clone size: .
J gene: TRBJ1-2
D gene: .
CDR3 DNA: TGTGCCACCCGGACTATTGGTGGCTACACCTTC
CDR3 protein: CATRTIGGYTF

V gene: TRBV7-2
clone size: .
J gene: TRBJ1-5
D gene: .
CDR3 DNA: TGTGCCAGCAGCTTATGGTCAGGGGCCCCAGGTTACAATCAGCCCCAGCATTTT
CDR3 protein: CASSLWSGAPGYNQPQHF

V gene: TRBV10-3
clone size: .
J gene: TRBJ2-3
D gene: TRBD1
CDR3 DNA: TGTGCCATCAGTGAGGGGACAGGGACCACAGATACGCAGTATTTT
CDR3 protein: CAISEGTGTTDTQYF